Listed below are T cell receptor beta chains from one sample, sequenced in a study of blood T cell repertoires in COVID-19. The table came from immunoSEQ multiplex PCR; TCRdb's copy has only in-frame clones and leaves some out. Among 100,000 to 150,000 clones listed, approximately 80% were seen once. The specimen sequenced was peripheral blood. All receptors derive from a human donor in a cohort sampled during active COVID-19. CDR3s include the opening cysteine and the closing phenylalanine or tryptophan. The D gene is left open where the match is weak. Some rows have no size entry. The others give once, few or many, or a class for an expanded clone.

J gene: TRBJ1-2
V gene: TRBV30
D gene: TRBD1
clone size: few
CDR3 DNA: TGTGCCTGGAGTCCGACAGGGGCCTATGGCTACACCTTC
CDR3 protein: CAWSPTGAYGYTF

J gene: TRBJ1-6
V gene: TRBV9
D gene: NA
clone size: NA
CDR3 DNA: TGTGCCAGCAGCGTAGATGCAGGGGCCTATAATTCACCCCTCCACTTT
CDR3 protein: CASSVDAGAYNSPLHF

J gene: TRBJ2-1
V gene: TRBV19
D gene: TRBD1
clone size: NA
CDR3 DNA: TGTGCCAGTATCCAGGGACAGGGGGCGCAGTACAATGAGCAGTTCTTC
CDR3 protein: CASIQGQGAQYNEQFF

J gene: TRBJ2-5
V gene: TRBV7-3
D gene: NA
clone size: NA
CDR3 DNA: TGTGCCAGCAGCTACGGGACATACCAAGAGACCCAGTACTTC
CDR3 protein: CASSYGTYQETQYF

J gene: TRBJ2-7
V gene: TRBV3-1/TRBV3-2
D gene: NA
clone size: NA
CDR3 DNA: TGTGCCAGCAGCCAAGTCCGACATTTATTCTCCTACGAGCAGTACTTC
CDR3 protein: CASSQVRHLFSYEQYF

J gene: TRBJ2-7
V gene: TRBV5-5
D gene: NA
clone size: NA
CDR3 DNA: TGTGCCAGCAGCTTGGCGACGGGAAGCTCCTACGAGCAGTACTTC
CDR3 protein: CASSLATGSSYEQYF

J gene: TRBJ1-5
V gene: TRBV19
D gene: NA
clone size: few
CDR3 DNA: TGTGCCAGTAGTACGGCGGGGTCCAATCAGCCCCAGCATTTT
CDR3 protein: CASSTAGSNQPQHF

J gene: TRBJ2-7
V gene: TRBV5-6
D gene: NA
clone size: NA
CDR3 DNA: TGTGCCAGCAGCTTGAGGGGGTTCGAACGTTTCGAGCAGTACTTC
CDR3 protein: CASSLRGFERFEQYF

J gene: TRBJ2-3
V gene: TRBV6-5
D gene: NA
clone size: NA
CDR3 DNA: TGTGCCAGCAGTTACGAGGGAGATACGCAGTATTTT
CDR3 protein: CASSYEGDTQYF

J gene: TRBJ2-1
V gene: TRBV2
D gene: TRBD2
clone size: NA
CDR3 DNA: TGTGCCAGCAACCGGGGACTAGCGGGAAACTCTGAGCAGTTCTTC
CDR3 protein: CASNRGLAGNSEQFF

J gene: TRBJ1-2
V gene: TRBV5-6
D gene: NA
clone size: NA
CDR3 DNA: TGTGCCAGCAGCCTGGCGGGTAGGGACTCTAATGGCTACACCTTC
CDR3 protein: CASSLAGRDSNGYTF

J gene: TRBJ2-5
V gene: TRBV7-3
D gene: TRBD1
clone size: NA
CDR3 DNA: TGTGCCAGCGGGGCCCCAGGGGGGACCCAGTACTTC
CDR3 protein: CASGAPGGTQYF

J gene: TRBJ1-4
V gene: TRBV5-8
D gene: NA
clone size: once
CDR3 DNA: TGTGCCAGCAGCTATGACAGGCTAAGGGAAAAACTGTTTTTT
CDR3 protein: CASSYDRLREKLFF

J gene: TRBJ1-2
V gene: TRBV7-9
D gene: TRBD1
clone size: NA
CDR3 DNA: TGTGCCAGCAGCCCCCGACAGGGTACCTATGGCTACACCTTC
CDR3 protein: CASSPRQGTYGYTF

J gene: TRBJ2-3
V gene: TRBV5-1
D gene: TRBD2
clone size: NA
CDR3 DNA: TGCGCCAGCAGCTTGAGGCTAGCGGGGAATGCAGATACGCAGTATTTT
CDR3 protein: CASSLRLAGNADTQYF

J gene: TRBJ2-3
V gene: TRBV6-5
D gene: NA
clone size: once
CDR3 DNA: TGTGCCAGCCAACTAGCCATCACAGATACGCAGTATTTT
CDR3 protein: CASQLAITDTQYF

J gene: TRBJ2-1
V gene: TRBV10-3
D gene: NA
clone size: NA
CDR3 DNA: TGTGCCATCAGTGAGTCGGGACTTAATGAGCAGTTCTTC
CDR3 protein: CAISESGLNEQFF

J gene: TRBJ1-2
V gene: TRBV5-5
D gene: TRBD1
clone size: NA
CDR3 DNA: TGTGCCAGCAGCTTGGGGACAGGGGTTAACTATGGCTACACCTTC
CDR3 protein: CASSLGTGVNYGYTF

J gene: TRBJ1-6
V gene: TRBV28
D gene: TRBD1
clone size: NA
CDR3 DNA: TGTGCCAGCAGTTTAGCAGGGGGCACTGCACCCCTCCACTTT
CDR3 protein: CASSLAGGTAPLHF

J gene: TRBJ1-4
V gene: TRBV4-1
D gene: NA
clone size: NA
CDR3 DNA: TGCGCCAGCAGCCGCGAAAGGGGGACGGGTAATGAAAAACTGTTTTTT
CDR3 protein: CASSRERGTGNEKLFF

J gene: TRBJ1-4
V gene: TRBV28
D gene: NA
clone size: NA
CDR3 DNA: TGTGCCAGCAGTTTACTCCAGGGTTTTGCAAAACTGTTTTTT
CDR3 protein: CASSLLQGFAKLFF

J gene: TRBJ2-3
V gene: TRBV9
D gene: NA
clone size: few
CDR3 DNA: TGTGCCAGCAGCGTAGGTCCTAGGTGGAAGGCGGTTGAGACAGATACGCAGTATTTT
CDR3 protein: CASSVGPRWKAVETDTQYF

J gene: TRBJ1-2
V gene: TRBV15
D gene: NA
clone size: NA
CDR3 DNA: TGTGCCACCAGCACGTCAGGGCCGCACACCTTC
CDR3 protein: CATSTSGPHTF

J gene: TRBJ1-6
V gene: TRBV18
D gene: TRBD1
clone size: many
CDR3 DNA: TGTGCCAGCTCACCAGCCGACAGGGGAGTACGCCTCCACTTT
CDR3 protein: CASSPADRGVRLHF

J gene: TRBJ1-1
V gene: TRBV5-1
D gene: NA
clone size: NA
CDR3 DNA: TGCGCCAGCAGCACCTCCCCAGGGGATCTAGGAGCTTTCTTT
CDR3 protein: CASSTSPGDLGAFF

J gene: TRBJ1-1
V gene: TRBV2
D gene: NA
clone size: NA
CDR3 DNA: TGTGCCAGCACCCCTTCCGGAGAACTTTCTGCTCGAGCTTTCTTT
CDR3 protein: CASTPSGELSARAFF

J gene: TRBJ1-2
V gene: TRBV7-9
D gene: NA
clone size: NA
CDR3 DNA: TGTGCCAGCAGCTTAGCGATGGCAGGGGCGTATGGCTACACCTTC
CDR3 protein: CASSLAMAGAYGYTF

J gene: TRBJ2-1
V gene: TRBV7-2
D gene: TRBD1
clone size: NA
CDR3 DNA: TGTGCCAGCAGCCCGGGACAGATTCCCAATGAGCAGTTCTTC
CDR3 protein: CASSPGQIPNEQFF

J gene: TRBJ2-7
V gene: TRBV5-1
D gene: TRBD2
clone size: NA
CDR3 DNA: TGCGCCAGCAGCTTGCTAGCGGGCGCGAGCTCCTACGAGCAGTACTTC
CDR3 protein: CASSLLAGASSYEQYF

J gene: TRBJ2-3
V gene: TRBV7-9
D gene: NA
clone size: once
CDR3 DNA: TGTGCCAGCAGCTCGGTGGGCACAGATACGCAGTATTTT
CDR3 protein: CASSSVGTDTQYF

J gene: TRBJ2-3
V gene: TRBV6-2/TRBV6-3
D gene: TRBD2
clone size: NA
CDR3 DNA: TGTGCCAGCAGCCGACTGACTAGCGGGGGTACAGATACGCAGTATTTT
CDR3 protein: CASSRLTSGGTDTQYF

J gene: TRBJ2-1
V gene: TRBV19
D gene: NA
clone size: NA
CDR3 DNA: TGTGCCAGTACCCCAAGCGCAGGGGGGAATGAGCAGTTCTTC
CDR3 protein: CASTPSAGGNEQFF

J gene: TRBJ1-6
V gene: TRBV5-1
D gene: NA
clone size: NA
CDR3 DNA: TGCGCCAGCAGCTTACCCGGGGGGACGTCTTCACCCCTCCACTTT
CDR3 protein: CASSLPGGTSSPLHF

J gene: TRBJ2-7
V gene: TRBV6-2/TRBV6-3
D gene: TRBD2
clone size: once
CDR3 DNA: TGTGCCAGCAGTTATGCGGGAGCTACCTACGAGCAGTACTTC
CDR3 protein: CASSYAGATYEQYF

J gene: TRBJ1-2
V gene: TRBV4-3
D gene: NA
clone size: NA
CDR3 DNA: TGCGCCAGCAGCCAAGAGGGGGGTTGGGGCTACACCTTC
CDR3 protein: CASSQEGGWGYTF

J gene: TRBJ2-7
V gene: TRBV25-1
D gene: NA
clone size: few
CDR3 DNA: TGTGCCAGTACCTCCGAGGCCGGCTTTCGGGAGCAGTACTTC
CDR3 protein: CASTSEAGFREQYF

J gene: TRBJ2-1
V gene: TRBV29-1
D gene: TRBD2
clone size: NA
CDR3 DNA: TGCAGCGCCTTTGGCGGGGGGTCACTCTACAATGAGCAGTTCTTC
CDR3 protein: CSAFGGGSLYNEQFF

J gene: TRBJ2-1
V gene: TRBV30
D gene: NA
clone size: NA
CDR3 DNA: TGTGCCTGGACGGGGGACCCCTCCTACAATGAGCAGTTCTTC
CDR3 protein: CAWTGDPSYNEQFF

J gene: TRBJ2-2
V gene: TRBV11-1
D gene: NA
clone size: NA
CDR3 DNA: TGTGCCAGCAGCCCTAGCCAGCGGCGAAACACCGGGGAGCTGTTTTTT
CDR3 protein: CASSPSQRRNTGELFF

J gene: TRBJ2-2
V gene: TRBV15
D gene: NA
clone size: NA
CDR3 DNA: TGTGCCACCAGCAGAGAGAGGCCGCGGTTCAAGGAGCTGTTTTTT
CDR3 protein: CATSRERPRFKELFF

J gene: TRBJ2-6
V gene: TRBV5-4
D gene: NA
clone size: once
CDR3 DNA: TGTGCCAGCAATAATTACGATCGTAGGGGATCGGGGGCCAACGTCCTGACTTTC
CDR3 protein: CASNNYDRRGSGANVLTF

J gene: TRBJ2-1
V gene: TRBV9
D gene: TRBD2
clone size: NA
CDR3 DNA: TGTGCCAGCAGCGCGGGACTAGCGCTCTACAATGAGCAGTTCTTC
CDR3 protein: CASSAGLALYNEQFF

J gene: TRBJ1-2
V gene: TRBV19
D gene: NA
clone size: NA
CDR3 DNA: TGTGGCTCCCGAAGACTGCCTTATGGCTACACCTTC
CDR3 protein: CGSRRLPYGYTF

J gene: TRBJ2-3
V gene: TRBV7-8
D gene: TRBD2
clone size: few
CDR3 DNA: TGTGCCAGCAGCTTAGTTGCGGGAGCTCGCGCAGATACGCAGTATTTT
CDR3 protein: CASSLVAGARADTQYF

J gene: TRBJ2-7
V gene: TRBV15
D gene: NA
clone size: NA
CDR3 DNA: TGTGCCACCAGCAGAGATCGGGGAGGGGGGACCTCCTACGAGCAGTACTTC
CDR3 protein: CATSRDRGGGTSYEQYF

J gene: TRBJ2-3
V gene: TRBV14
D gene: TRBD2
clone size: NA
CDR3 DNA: TGTGCCAGCAGCCAAAATAGCGGGAGCGGAACAGATACGCAGTATTTT
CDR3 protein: CASSQNSGSGTDTQYF

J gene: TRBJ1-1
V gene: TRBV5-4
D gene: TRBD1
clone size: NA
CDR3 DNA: TGTGCCAGCAGCTTGTCCCAGGGGGCGAGAACTGAAGCTTTCTTT
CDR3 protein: CASSLSQGARTEAFF

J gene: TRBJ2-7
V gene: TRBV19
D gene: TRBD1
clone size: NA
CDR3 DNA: TGTGCCAGTAGTGACCTAGACAGGGACGAGCAGTACTTC
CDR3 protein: CASSDLDRDEQYF

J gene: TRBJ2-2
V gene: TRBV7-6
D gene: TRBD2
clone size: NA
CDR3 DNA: TGTGCCAGCAGCTCCTTAGCGGGAGGGACCGGGGAGCTGTTTTTT
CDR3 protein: CASSSLAGGTGELFF

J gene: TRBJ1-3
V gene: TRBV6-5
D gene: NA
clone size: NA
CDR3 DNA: TGTGCCAGCAGTTACTCGCAGGGGCCTGGAAACACCATATATTTT
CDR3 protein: CASSYSQGPGNTIYF